This TCR beta chain was profiled in a study of T-cell memory formation after mild COVID-19 (dated by TCRdb to about 2021). The study in broad terms: Most TCR sequence clusters were specific to one of the two donors. T-cell clones expanding and contracting after mild COVID-19 in a couple of donors were tracked by longitudinal TCRalpha and TCRbeta repertoire sequencing. The cohort comprised two young, previously healthy adult volunteers, one female and one male.

TCRdb names Illumina NovaSeq 6000 as the instrument used. Using 5'RACE with constant-segment primers, TCRalpha and TCRbeta cDNA libraries were constructed, with sample barcodes and unique molecular identifiers added in the process. RNA was extracted from every sample with Trizol reagent. Libraries were amplified in two PCR steps, with a second sample barcode and Illumina TruSeq adapters added in the second step. Sequencing of the libraries was done on an Illumina NovaSeq, producing 2 x 150 bp paired-end reads. The authors' analysis ran thus. With migec v1.2.7, reads were demultiplexed and then collapsed into UMI-guided consensus sequences. Using mixcr v2.1.11, UMI consensuses were aligned to TRA and TRB V and J templates and then assembled into clonotypes. Clonotypes were classified as expanded or contracted when called significant by both edgeR and NoisET, with noise models trained on biological replicates. edgeR calls used a false discovery rate-adjusted p below 0.01 and a log2 fold-change threshold of 1. PCA with hierarchical clustering of max-normalized trajectories of the 1000 most abundant clonotypes was used as exploratory dynamics analysis. Separately sequenced CD4+ and CD8+ repertoires were used to assign the CD4 or CD8 phenotype of responding clones. The public reads were reprocessed in TCRdb via fastp at Q25 and MiXCR, keeping in-frame beta chains. Entries that share a CDR3 protein sequence are merged under the most common genes and DNA. In this record, the V and J calls reflect TCRdb's handling and not the investigators' own analysis. This sample holds fewer than 550,000 distinct CDR3 sequences; 15% to 25% were observed only once. Jointly, the top ten make up roughly 8.4% of the sample.

Ficoll-Paque density gradient centrifugation was used to isolate PBMCs. The full study reports these points: The study included only a couple of mild cases, and larger cohorts that include severe cases with pre-infection samples were judged to be necessary. The second-wave clones that peaked on day 37 were not confirmed to be SARS-CoV-2 specific. Some responding clones were found in pre-infection memory, which suggests that pre-existing cross-reactive memory T cells took part in the SARS-CoV-2 response. Clones that contracted from day 15 to 85 showed balanced CD4/CD8 phenotypes, whereas a second wave of clones that expanded from day 15 to 37 leaned towards CD4+. Contracting CD4+ clones were found mainly in CM and EM memory subsets, while CD8+ clones were enriched in EMRA.

Remarks on this clonotype: It has no known antigen specificity. Qualities for individual bases were not recorded, and no much larger clone is one base off.

Via the germline V gene, CDR1 is SGHTA and CDR2 FQGTGA. V gives up 3 bases and J gives up 1 base, and the segment between their germline ends measures 9 bases. The CDR3 contains 14 residues, cysteine and phenylalanine counted. This entry keeps only the CDR3 DNA: 42 bases, framed from base 1. The clonotype comes from an adult woman who had mild COVID-19 (a few samples of this study predate the infection). The sample titles of this study are shuffled in the database, so cell type and time point are left out; the donor was told from shared clones. This sequence uses TRBV7-3 and TRBJ1-1; D gene: possibly TRBD1, on 5 matching bases. Sequenced sample: PBMCs or a T cell subset sorted from them (not recorded which). This receptor carries the CDR3 CASSFGTSNTEAFF. The sequenced DNA is TGTGCCAGCAGCTTTGGGACTTCGAACACTGAAGCTTTCTTT.